This is a list of T cell receptor beta chains from one sample in a study of CD8 T cells in Susac syndrome. TCRdb reprocessed the immunoSEQ multiplex PCR reads with MiXCR, giving one entry per CDR3 protein. This table holds about 200,000 distinct CDR3 sequences, 95% found once. Sequenced sample: CD4+ T cells from PBMCs. The receptors derive from a human donor with multiple sclerosis. CDR3s include the opening cysteine and the closing phenylalanine or tryptophan. D genes are given only for firm matches. Expanded clones are given a class, and other clones once, few, many or no size at all.

TRBV20-1	NA	NA	TRBJ1-2	TGCAGTGCCGATGCCGGAAGGGGGGTTAGTGAGGGCTACACCTTC	CSADAGRGVSEGYTF
TRBV15	NA	NA	TRBJ2-1	TGTGCCACCAGCAGAGTCGTCGGGAGCTCCTACAATGAGCAGTTCTTC	CATSRVVGSSYNEQFF
TRBV20-1	NA	NA	TRBJ1-6	TGCAGTGCTGCAAAGGTTTCCAGCTCCTATAATTCACCCCTCCACTTT	CSAAKVSSSYNSPLHF
TRBV30	NA	TRBD1	TRBJ2-3	TGTGCCTGGAGCGCAGGGGGTAATCCGGGGGATACGCAGTATTTT	CAWSAGGNPGDTQYF
TRBV12-3/TRBV12-4	NA	TRBD1	TRBJ1-2	TGTGCCAGCACTAATTCACAGGGGGCGTATGGCTACACCTTC	CASTNSQGAYGYTF
TRBV20-1	NA	TRBD1	TRBJ2-4	TGCAGTGCCTGGACAGGGGGCGCAGCCAAAAACATTCAGTACTTC	CSAWTGGAAKNIQYF
TRBV29-1	NA	NA	TRBJ2-1	TGCAGCGTTGTCGGACGAAGCTCCTACAATGAGCAGTTCTTC	CSVVGRSSYNEQFF
TRBV20-1	NA	TRBD1	TRBJ1-1	TGCAGTGCCCCGGACAGGGAGAGAGGGACTGAAGCTTTCTTT	CSAPDRERGTEAFF
TRBV11-2	NA	NA	TRBJ1-5	TGTGCCAGCAGCTTAGGGGGGTATTTGGACAATCAGCCCCAGCATTTT	CASSLGGYLDNQPQHF
TRBV9	NA	TRBD2	TRBJ2-5	TGTGCCAGCAGCGTGCGGGGGGCGGTTGGAGAAGAGACCCAGTACTTC	CASSVRGAVGEETQYF
TRBV5-6	NA	TRBD2	TRBJ2-1	TGTGCCAGCAGCTCTCGGGGGGTAAGATCCTACAATGAGCAGTTCTTC	CASSSRGVRSYNEQFF
TRBV9	once	TRBD1	TRBJ1-1	TGTGCCAGCAGCTTCCGACAGGGGGCCGGCACTGAAGCTTTCTTT	CASSFRQGAGTEAFF
TRBV29-1	NA	TRBD2	TRBJ2-7	TGCAGCGTACCTAGCGGGGGTAACGAGCAGTACTTC	CSVPSGGNEQYF
TRBV30	NA	TRBD1	TRBJ1-6	TGTGCCTGGAGGAATAGGACAGGGGGGACTTCACCCCTCCACTTT	CAWRNRTGGTSPLHF
TRBV14	NA	NA	TRBJ1-4	TGTGCCAGCAGCCGAAACAGGGAGTCTAATGAAAAACTGTTTTTT	CASSRNRESNEKLFF
TRBV7-9	NA	NA	TRBJ1-2	TGTGCCAGCAGCCGAGATTTCGGACAGCGGACTAACTATGGCTACACCTTC	CASSRDFGQRTNYGYTF
TRBV7-2	NA	TRBD1	TRBJ1-5	TGTGCCAGCAGCGCCCACGGTTCAGGGACAGGCAATCAGCCCCAGCATTTT	CASSAHGSGTGNQPQHF
TRBV20-1	NA	TRBD2	TRBJ2-3	TGCAGTGCTAGAGTTCTAGCGGGGGGCACAGATACGCAGTATTTT	CSARVLAGGTDTQYF
TRBV20-1	NA	NA	TRBJ1-5	TGCAGTGCTCTGACACCTAGCAATCAGCCCCAGCATTTT	CSALTPSNQPQHF
TRBV23-1	NA	TRBD1	TRBJ1-4	TGCGCCAGCAGTACATCCGGGACAGGAGATGAAAAACTGTTTTTT	CASSTSGTGDEKLFF
TRBV19	NA	NA	TRBJ2-6	TGTGCCAGTAACCCGGTGGTCTCTGGGGCCAACGTCCTGACTTTC	CASNPVVSGANVLTF
TRBV23-1	NA	TRBD1	TRBJ1-1	TGCGCCAGCACTATTAATCCGGGACAGCGGAACACTGAAGCTTTCTTT	CASTINPGQRNTEAFF
TRBV11-2	NA	NA	TRBJ2-6	TGTGCCAGCAGCTTAACTGGGGCCAACGTCCTGACTTTC	CASSLTGANVLTF
TRBV5-4	NA	TRBD2	TRBJ2-2	TGTGCCAGCCTAGCGGGGGGGCCTGGGAACACCGGGGAGCTGTTTTTT	CASLAGGPGNTGELFF
TRBV20-1	NA	NA	TRBJ1-6	TGCAGTGCTAGAGAGGCAGGGGATTCACCCCTCCACTTT	CSAREAGDSPLHF
TRBV6-5	NA	NA	TRBJ2-1	TGTGCCAGCAGTTACAAGGCCATGACGTATTTAAATGAGCAGTTCTTC	CASSYKAMTYLNEQFF
TRBV30	NA	NA	TRBJ1-1	TGTGCCTGGAGTCCTTCGGGACTTGAAGCTTTCTTT	CAWSPSGLEAFF
TRBV2	NA	TRBD1	TRBJ2-5	TGTGCCAGCAACCGGGACAGGCACCAAGAGACCCAGTACTTC	CASNRDRHQETQYF
TRBV30	few	NA	TRBJ2-3	TGTGCCTGGAGTGTAGTGGGGCGGGATACGCAGTATTTT	CAWSVVGRDTQYF
TRBV5-1	NA	TRBD1	TRBJ2-5	TGCGCCAGCAGCAGACAGGGGGCTAGAGAGACCCAGTACTTC	CASSRQGARETQYF
TRBV3-1	NA	TRBD1	TRBJ1-5	TGTGCCAGCAGCCGGGGGACAGCCTATCAGCCCCAGCATTTT	CASSRGTAYQPQHF
TRBV12-3/TRBV12-4	NA	TRBD2	TRBJ2-3	TGTGCCAGCAGTTTATGGTGGAGCGGGGGGGCAGATACGCAGTATTTT	CASSLWWSGGADTQYF
TRBV4-1	NA	TRBD2	TRBJ2-1	TGCGCCAGCAGCCAAATGCTAGCGGGGGGCAACAATGAGCAGTTCTTC	CASSQMLAGGNNEQFF
TRBV27	NA	NA	TRBJ2-4	TGTGCCAGCAGTTTATACAGGGAGGGAAACATTCAGTACTTC	CASSLYREGNIQYF
TRBV20-1	NA	NA	TRBJ2-6	TGCAGTGCTAGAGGGAACCGCTCAACAAACGTCCTGACTTTC	CSARGNRSTNVLTF
TRBV11-2	NA	NA	TRBJ1-5	TGTGCCAGCAGCGGGAGCTATAGCAATCAGCCCCAGCATTTT	CASSGSYSNQPQHF
TRBV3-1	NA	NA	TRBJ1-1	TGTGCCAGCAGCCAGGGAGAGGTCGGGGAAGCTTTCTTT	CASSQGEVGEAFF
TRBV9	NA	NA	TRBJ2-2	TGTGCCAGCAGCGTAGTGGAAACCACCGGGGAGCTGTTTTTT	CASSVVETTGELFF
TRBV11-2	NA	NA	TRBJ2-6	TGTGCCAGCAGCTTAGATCGGGTCCCCTTCTCTGGGGCCAACGTCCTGACTTTC	CASSLDRVPFSGANVLTF
TRBV29-1	NA	TRBD1	TRBJ2-7	TGCAGCGTCGCGCAGGGGGTGTACGAGCAGTACTTC	CSVAQGVYEQYF
TRBV20-1	NA	NA	TRBJ1-1	TGCAGTCCTCGACAAACTAAAGACACTGAAGCTTTCTTT	CSPRQTKDTEAFF
TRBV30	NA	NA	TRBJ2-4	TGTGCCTGGAGTGGCGGCCAGGGAAGAGCCAAAAACATTCAGTACTTC	CAWSGGQGRAKNIQYF
TRBV20-1	NA	NA	TRBJ1-2	TGCAGTGCTAGGAAAGGGGACCATGGCTACACCTTC	CSARKGDHGYTF
TRBV7-8	NA	TRBD1	TRBJ2-7	TGTGCCGCCGGGGCGGGACAGGGTAACGGCGAGCAGTACTTC	CAAGAGQGNGEQYF
TRBV18	NA	NA	TRBJ1-2	TGTGCCAGCTCCCGGGAGAGCTATGGCTACACCTTC	CASSRESYGYTF
TRBV14	NA	NA	TRBJ1-6	TGTGCCAGCAGCCAAGTTCGGAATTATAATTCACCCCTCCACTTT	CASSQVRNYNSPLHF
TRBV29-1	NA	NA	TRBJ1-3	TGCAGCGGCTCCAGGGGTTTAGGAAACACCATATATTTT	CSGSRGLGNTIYF
TRBV10-3	NA	TRBD1	TRBJ1-5	TGTGCCTCCAAGGCGGGGGACAGGGGGAGTAGCAATCAGCCCCAGCATTTT	CASKAGDRGSSNQPQHF
TRBV24-1	NA	NA	TRBJ2-1	TGTGCCACCAGTGACACGAGGGACTCGGTTAGGAAGCAGTTCTTC	CATSDTRDSVRKQFF
TRBV29-1	NA	TRBD1	TRBJ1-4	TGCAGCGCCGAGAAGGGACAGGGCGAGGAAAAACTGTTTTTT	CSAEKGQGEEKLFF